The 7 T cell receptor beta chains below come from one sample, sequenced in a study of OX40 agonist ivuxolimab in advanced cancers. Produced via immunoSEQ multiplex PCR; TCRdb's table is partial and in-frame only. The sample lists around 20,000 clones; approximately 78% were seen once. The input for sequencing was CD4+ or CD8+ T cells sorted from blood, taken in a trial of the OX40 agonist ivuxolimab. The receptors come from an adult with an advanced solid tumor such as melanoma, head and neck, liver or kidney cancer.

This clone was recorded only once. V gene TRBV5-1 combines with J gene TRBJ2-3; D may be TRBD1 (6 bases). Trimming took 3 bases from V and 5 from J, leaving 16 bases between them. The CDR3 totals 15 residues. Per germline, CDR1 SGHRS and CDR2 YFSETQ. The CDR3 is CASSSRDTVLDTQYF. The CDR3 DNA is TGCGCCAGCAGCTCCCGGGACACGGTATTAGATACGCAGTATTTT.

The rearrangement uses TRBV27 and TRBJ2-1; 7 bases match TRBD2. V shed 3 bases and J 2 bases; nucleotides not matched to a gene: 7. The CDR3 has 16 residues. CDR1 is MNHEY and CDR2 is SMNVEV in the germline V gene (reference sequence). The CDR3 loop is CASSFVAGEAYNEQFF. The DNA for the CDR3 is TGTGCCAGCAGTTTCGTGGCGGGAGAGGCCTACAATGAGCAGTTCTTC.

This clone was picked up one time. The chain is built from TRBV2 and TRBJ2-7; 7 bases line up with TRBD2. Trimming removed 10 bases from V and 0 bases from J; junction bases left unmatched: 12. The CDR3 length is 15 residues. Germline assignment: CDR1 SNHLY and CDR2 FYNNEI. In DNA form, the CDR3 reads TGTGCCATCATTTGGGGGGGGGAAAGCTCCTACGAGCAGTACTTC. This sequence encodes CAIIWGGESSYEQYF.

The J gene is TRBJ2-3, the V gene TRBV9; D remains unclear. CDR1 and CDR2 (germline): SGDLS, YYNGEE. Trimming pared 4 bases from V and 0 bases from J, leaving 15 bases between. This CDR3 is 16 amino acids long. This chain's CDR3 is CASSPSGITSTDTQYF. CDR3 sequence (DNA): TGTGCCAGCAGCCCTAGTGGTATAACTAGCACAGATACGCAGTATTTT.

The chain couples TRBV19 to TRBJ1-5; D not certain. CDR3 length: 16 amino acids. Deletions cut 10 bases from V and 0 bases from J, with 19 bases between. Germline assignment: CDR1 LNHDA and CDR2 SQIVND (reference sequence). DNA for the CDR3: TGTGCCACTATCAAGACTCGGGAGTATAGCAATCAGCCCCAGCATTTT. Translated, it gives CATIKTREYSNQPQHF.

V usage is TRBV2 and J usage is TRBJ1-4; perhaps TRBD1 as D (6 bases). Trimming took 6 bases from V and 4 from J, leaving 21 bases between them. CDR3 length: 17 residues. Germline lookup yields CDR1 SNHLY and CDR2 FYNNEI. As DNA, the CDR3 is TGTGCCAGCAGCGTGGAGGGGGACGGGACTGATAATGAAAAACTGTTTTTT. It encodes CASSVEGDGTDNEKLFF.

The chain joins TRBV10-3 to TRBJ2-1; 12 nucleotides match TRBD2. Trimming removed 10 bases from V and 8 bases from J; junction bases left unmatched: 9. The germline V gene has CDR1 ENHRY and CDR2 SYGVKD. This CDR3 has 14 amino acids. CDR3 region: CATTGLAGRDEQFF. CDR3 bases: TGTGCCACCACCGGACTAGCGGGAAGGGATGAGCAGTTCTTC.